The 26 T cell receptor beta chains reported below all come from one sample, sequenced in a study of breast tumors, draining lymph nodes, adjacent tissues. The lymph nodes were axillary draining lymph nodes from breast cancer patients. TCRdb re-called the multiplex PCR reads with MiXCR, one entry per CDR3 protein. The sample has approximately 180,000 distinct CDR3 sequences; 30% to 40% are singletons. Sequenced material: axillary lymph node tissue. Receptors were obtained from a female donor with breast cancer. Some clones in this sample may be carry-over from other donors' samples.

This clonotype was observed many times. V gene TRBV7-2 combines with J gene TRBJ1-2; D may be TRBD1 (5 bases). CDR3 length equals 14 residues. The V end lost 3 bases, the J end lost 8 bases, and 16 bases lay between the germline ends. Germline lookup yields CDR1 SGHTA and CDR2 FQGNSA. The CDR3 DNA is TGTGCCAGCAGCTTTTATTTGGGGGGGGACGGCTACACCTTC. This translates into CASSFYLGGDGYTF.

This clonotype was picked up a small number of times. This chain uses TRBV19 with TRBJ1-1, with D perhaps TRBD1 (5 bases). Trimming cost V 11 bases and J 2 bases, with 21 bases left between them. Germline V CDR1 and CDR2: LNHDA, SQIVND (reference sequence). The CDR3 spans 15 residues. The CDR3 DNA reads as TGTGCCGGTCAGGGTACAGACTATTACAACACTGAAGCTTTCTTT. The encoded protein is CAGQGTDYYNTEAFF.

In its sample, this clonotype was seen many times. The chain has TRBV4-1 and TRBJ1-2; the D is unclear. This CDR3 has 16 amino acids. With 1 base removed from V and 0 bases from J, the gap between germline ends came to 12 bases. Germline CDR1 reads MGHRA; CDR2 reads YSYEKL. The CDR3 loop is CASSQGGRTPNYGYTF. CDR3 bases: TGCGCCAGCAGCCAAGGTGGACGAACCCCTAACTATGGCTACACCTTC.

This clonotype has ten or more counts. The rearrangement joins TRBV4-1 to TRBJ1-2; 8 bases line up with TRBD1. The ends lost 3 bases at V and 4 bases at J; junction bases unmatched: 10. This CDR3 is 16 amino acids long. Germline V gene lookup returns CDR1 MGHRA and CDR2 YSYEKL. The CDR3 loop is CASSHGQGGSSYGYTF. CDR3 DNA sequence: TGCGCCAGCAGCCACGGACAGGGCGGAAGTAGCTATGGCTACACCTTC.

The sample holds many counts of this clonotype. The CDR3 spells CASSQDWDTGGEQYF. CDR3 nucleotides: TGTGCCAGCAGCCAAGATTGGGACACGGGTGGGGAGCAGTACTTC. This chain links TRBV3-1 with TRBJ2-7; the D gene is possibly TRBD1 (6 bases). Trimming cost V 0 bases and J 7 bases, with 16 bases left between them. The CDR3 is made up of 15 amino acids. Germline V CDR1 and CDR2: LGHDT, YNNKEL (reference sequence).

This clonotype has at least ten counts. The chain recombines TRBV10-3 with TRBJ2-7, with D possibly TRBD1 on 5 matching bases. V dropped 10 bases and J dropped 0 bases, with 13 bases sitting between them. The CDR3 spans 13 residues. Germline CDR1 reads ENHRY; CDR2 reads SYGVKD. As DNA, the CDR3 is TGTGCCACCAAAGACAGTTACTCCTACGAGCAGTACTTC. The encoded protein is CATKDSYSYEQYF.

This clonotype was recorded at least ten times. The rearrangement uses TRBV7-9 and TRBJ2-1, with D unclear. The V gene's germline CDR1 is SEHNR and CDR2 FQNEAQ (reference sequence). Trimming stripped 5 bases from V and 5 bases from J, with 7 bases between. The length of the CDR3 is 12 residues. The DNA of the CDR3 is TGTGCCAGCAGCAGAACTAACAATGAGCAGTTCTTC. Protein: CASSRTNNEQFF.

Many counts were recorded for this clonotype. This rearrangement joins TRBV5-5 to TRBJ2-3, with a weak D call TRBD2 (6 bases). The germline V gene encodes CDR1 SGHKS and CDR2 YYEKEE (reference sequence). V was trimmed by 4 bases and J by 3 bases, leaving 30 bases between them. The CDR3 has 20 residues. The CDR3 loop is CASSPRWPGGQGRGTDTQYF. CDR3 coding DNA: TGTGCCAGCAGCCCGCGGTGGCCCGGAGGGCAGGGCAGAGGAACAGATACGCAGTATTTT.

This clonotype appeared many times. The chain uses TRBV28 and TRBJ2-3, with D possibly TRBD1 on 6 matching bases. Germline lookup yields CDR1 MDHEN and CDR2 SYDVKM. Trimming pared 6 bases from V and 1 base from J, leaving 17 bases between. The CDR3 is made up of 16 amino acids. As DNA, the CDR3 is TGTGCCAGCAGGGGGGCGGAGGCTCGGGGCACAGATACGCAGTATTTT. This gives the protein CASRGAEARGTDTQYF. Complete variable domain (other parts from reference TRBV28 and TRBJ2-3): DVKVTQSSRYLVKRTGEKVFLECVQDMDHENMFWYRQDPGLGLRLIYFSYDVKMKEKGDIPEGYSVSREKKERFSLILESASTNQTSMYLCASRGAEARGTDTQYFGPGTRLTVL.

This clonotype has a handful of counts. CDR3: CASSLGDRATEAFF. The CDR3 nucleotides are TGTGCCAGCAGTTTAGGGGACAGGGCAACTGAAGCTTTCTTT. This chain links TRBV12-3 or TRBV12-4 with TRBJ1-1, with 9 nucleotides matching TRBD1. The CDR3 is 14 residues long. V dropped 1 base and J dropped 5; count of bases not matched to a gene: 2.

This clonotype occurred once. One junction end disagrees with the germline gene, perhaps due to a read error. The chain combines TRBV6-5 with TRBJ2-1; 12 bases map to TRBD2. Germline V lookup: CDR1 MNHEY, CDR2 SVGAGI. The CDR3 is 14 amino acids. CDR3 amino acids: CASSVLAGGDEQSF. In DNA form, the CDR3 reads TGTGCCAGCAGCGTACTAGCGGGAGGTGATGAGCAGTCCTTC.

This clonotype was recorded many times. This chain links TRBV5-5 with TRBJ2-3, with D hard to call. Trimming shortened V by 5 bases and J by 1 base, and 11 bases separated the two germline ends. This CDR3 spans 14 amino acids. The V gene's germline CDR1 is SGHKS and CDR2 YYEKEE (reference sequence). The DNA for the CDR3 is TGTGCCAGCAGGAAAGGCTTCGGCACAGATACGCAGTATTTT. Amino acids: CASRKGFGTDTQYF.

At least ten counts were recorded for this clonotype. The chain couples TRBV5-1 to TRBJ1-5; 9 bases align to TRBD1. The CDR3 sequence is 15 residues long. V gave up 3 bases and J gave up 1 base; unmatched junction bases: 2. Germline CDR1 SGHRS, CDR2 YFSETQ. The CDR3 DNA sequence: TGCGCCAGCAGCTGGACAGGGGAAAGCAATCAGCCCCAGCATTTT. It specifies CASSWTGESNQPQHF. The whole variable domain, filled in from reference TRBV5-1 and TRBJ1-5, reads KAGVTQTPRYLIKTRGQQVTLSCSPISGHRSVSWYQQTPGQGLQFLFEYFSETQRNKGNFPGRFSGRQFSNSRSEMNVSTLELGDSALYLCASSWTGESNQPQHFGDGTRLSIL.

This clonotype was found many times. The chain couples TRBV12-3 or TRBV12-4 to TRBJ2-1; 7 bases line up with TRBD2. The V segment lost 2 bases and the J segment 2 bases; nucleotides outside the gene matches: 3. The CDR3 loop spans 15 amino acids. This CDR3 is CASSLTGGAYNEQFF. The CDR3 nucleotides are TGTGCCAGCAGTTTAACGGGGGGAGCCTACAATGAGCAGTTCTTC.

This clonotype was seen at least ten times. This chain joins TRBV4-1 and TRBJ1-2; D not certain. Per germline, CDR1 MGHRA and CDR2 YSYEKL. V shed 0 bases and J shed 13 bases, with 6 bases lying between them. The CDR3 runs to 10 residues. CDR3 protein: CASSQEMITF. CDR3 nucleotide sequence: TGCGCCAGCAGCCAAGAAATGATCACCTTC.

The V and J genes are TRBV9 and TRBJ2-5; 7 bases align to TRBD2. The CDR3 is made up of 13 amino acids. V shed 4 bases, J shed 4 bases, and the junction held 4 bases outside the gene matches. Germline lookup yields CDR1 SGDLS and CDR2 YYNGEE. The CDR3 region has the DNA TGTGCCAGCAGCAAGACTAGCTTAGAGACCCAGTACTTC. Amino acid sequence: CASSKTSLETQYF.

V usage is TRBV10-2 and J usage is TRBJ1-5; tentative D call: TRBD1 (5 bases). The V and J ends lost 11 bases and 14 bases respectively, with 25 bases between them. The CDR3 totals 13 residues. The germline V gene has CDR1 WSHSY and CDR2 SAAADI. The CDR3 DNA sequence: TGCGCCGCCGCACGAGGGACCGACGTATACGAGCATTTT. Amino acids: CAAARGTDVYEHF.

At least ten counts were recorded for this clonotype. The chain uses TRBV9 and TRBJ2-3; D gene ambiguous. The CDR3 is 11 amino acids. Germline V gene sequence: CDR1 SGDLS, CDR2 YYNGEE. The ends were cut back, 3 bases at V and 3 bases at J, with 2 bases in the middle. CDR3 amino acids: CASSATDTQYF. CDR3 DNA: TGTGCCAGCAGCGCTACAGATACGCAGTATTTT. The full variable domain, its missing parts supplied by reference TRBV9 and TRBJ2-3, is DSGVTQTPKHLITATGQRVTLRCSPRSGDLSVYWYQQSLDQGLQFLIQYYNGEERAKGNILERFSAQQFPDLHSELNLSSLELGDSALYFCASSATDTQYFGPGTRLTVL.

Many counts were recorded for this clonotype. The rearrangement joins TRBV19 to TRBJ1-5; D not certain. The ends were cut back, 3 bases at V and 5 bases at J, with 11 bases in the middle. Germline CDR1 and CDR2: LNHDA and SQIVND (reference sequence). This CDR3 has 14 amino acids. The CDR3 sequence is CASSILGRDQPQHF. The CDR3 nucleotides are TGTGCCAGTAGTATCCTGGGTAGGGATCAGCCCCAGCATTTT.

This clonotype came up many times. CDR3 sequence reads: CASSQGGKGQLYEQYF. The CDR3 DNA sequence: TGCGCCAGCAGCCAGGGAGGGAAGGGGCAACTCTACGAGCAGTACTTC. The chain uses TRBV5-1 and TRBJ2-7, with 7 positions matching TRBD2. V shed 4 bases and J 3 bases; nucleotides not matched to a gene: 13. The CDR3 totals 16 residues. Per the germline V gene, CDR1 is SGHRS and CDR2 is YFSETQ.

The V gene is TRBV7-8, the J gene TRBJ2-2; 10 nucleotides match TRBD2. The CDR3 spans 16 residues. V was pared by 5 bases and J by 2 bases, with 5 bases of the junction left unmatched. CDR1 is SGHVS, CDR2 FQNEAQ, per germline. CDR3 in DNA: TGTGCCAGCAGCCTATGGACTAGCGGAAACACCGGGGAGCTGTTTTTT. Amino acid sequence: CASSLWTSGNTGELFF.

This clonotype was picked up a small number of times. The rearrangement joins TRBV6-1 to TRBJ1-5; D remains unclear. CDR1 MNHNS and CDR2 SASEGT come from the germline V gene. CDR3 length equals 15 residues. V shed 0 bases and J shed 1 base, with 7 bases lying between them. The CDR3 region has the DNA TGTGCCAGCAGTGAAGCCCAGAGGAGCAATCAGCCCCAGCATTTT. The encoded protein is CASSEAQRSNQPQHF.

Ten or more counts support this clonotype. The genes are TRBV7-2 and TRBJ2-1, with D tentatively TRBD1 or TRBD2 (6 bases each). V shed 5 bases and J shed 9 bases, with 17 bases lying between them. The CDR3 is 14 amino acids. Per germline, CDR1 SGHTA and CDR2 FQGNSA. In DNA, the CDR3 is TGTGCCAGCAGCCCTAAGGGGGGATTCGGTGAGCAGTTCTTC. Protein product: CASSPKGGFGEQFF.

The V gene is TRBV28, the J gene TRBJ1-5; no definite D call. V gave up 2 bases and J gave up 2 bases, with 10 bases separating them. This CDR3 is 15 amino acids long. The germline CDR1 and CDR2 sequences are MDHEN and SYDVKM. The DNA of the CDR3 is TGTGCCAGCAGTTTAAGCCTAGCTGGCAATCAGCCCCAGCATTTT. Amino acids: CASSLSLAGNQPQHF.

The chain joins TRBV12-3 or TRBV12-4 to TRBJ1-3; D gene ambiguous. Trimming cost V 7 bases and J 11 bases, with 21 bases left between them. This CDR3 is 14 amino acids long. CDR3 amino acids: CASTPSVPGSSIYF. The CDR3 region has the DNA TGTGCCAGCACCCCGTCTGTACCGGGGAGCTCCATATATTTT.

This clonotype was observed many times. The V call is TRBV6-1, the J call TRBJ2-7; 8 bases are a match to TRBD1. Per germline, CDR1 MNHNS and CDR2 SASEGT. V lost 2 bases to trimming and J lost 3 bases; unmatched junction nucleotides: 6. The CDR3 is 15 amino acids. In DNA, the CDR3 is TGTGCCAGCAGTGAATACCAGGGGGCCTTCTACGAGCAGTACTTC. This translates into CASSEYQGAFYEQYF.